This T cell receptor beta chain was obtained from a study of T cells after yellow fever vaccination. Study outcomes and limitations: Most primary-vaccination clones recurred post-booster (roughly 96% CD4, roughly 87% CD8). The study noted that FACS-sorted repertoires could contain abundant clonotypes contaminating from the bulk population.

From germline, CDR1 is SGHRS and CDR2 YFSETQ. Trimming took off 5 bases at V and 6 bases at J, with 15 bases between the two ends. The length of the CDR3 is 14 residues. Each CDR3 protein is one row after TCRdb ran MiXCR on the 5' RACE reads. The table lists about 58,000 distinct CDR3 sequences, approximately 7.7% of them singletons. About this clonotype: Antigen unknown. This sequence may be a read error, since a much larger clone differs from it by one base.

The receptor was isolated from a man between 18 and 29 years old who received the YFV17D yellow fever vaccine. Sequences were derived from CD8+ T cells sorted from PBMCs, sampled on the day of the first yellow fever vaccination. V usage is TRBV5-1 and J usage is TRBJ2-1, with D possibly being TRBD1 or TRBD2 (6 bases each). The DNA for the CDR3 is TGCGCCAGCAGATTTAGGGGGGCTGGCAATGAGCAGTTCTTC. Its protein product is CASRFRGAGNEQFF.